This TCR beta chain originates from a study of T cell responses to AZD1222 COVID-19 vaccine. The CDR3 spans 15 residues. Germline V gene sequence: CDR1 SGHKS, CDR2 YYEKEE (reference sequence). J was trimmed by 7 bases and V by 4 bases; bases with no gene match: 7. General study points: Repertoires in all cases were sampled only once the peak T cell response had passed. Distributed over spike, vaccine-associated CD4 TCRs predominated at 160-218 and 743-854.

The table came from immunoSEQ multiplex PCR; TCRdb's copy has only in-frame clones and leaves some out. Found here are about 180,000 clones, roughly 91% of them singletons; the top ten hold roughly 1%. There are a few counts of this clone. Its specificity is not known. The chain recombines TRBV5-5 with TRBJ1-6, with 8 bases fitting TRBD1. The sequencing used peripheral blood, collected 28 days after the second dose of the MenACWY control vaccine. This clonotype was sampled from an adult who received the MenACWY meningococcal vaccine as a control. For the CDR3, the DNA is TGTGCCAGCAGCCCTGGACAGGGAGGAAATTCACCCCTCCACTTT. Translating gives CASSPGQGGNSPLHF. The whole variable domain, remainder taken from reference TRBV5-5 and TRBJ1-6, is DAGVTQSPTHLIKTRGQQVTLRCSPISGHKSVSWYQQVLGQGPQFIFQYYEKEERGRGNFPDRFSARQFPNYSSELNVNALLLGDSALYLCASSPGQGGNSPLHFGNGTRLTVT.